What follows are 14 T cell receptor beta chains derived from one specimen sequenced in a study of beta chain features in type 1 diabetes. The study, taken as a whole, reports: Significant though moderate, a shortening of TCRB CDR3s appeared in all four CD4+ subsets of Type 1 diabetes patients.

Their recognized antigens are unknown. The sequenced template was cDNA made from the entire isolated RNA. Assay used: immunoSEQ multiplex PCR; TCRdb lists only in-frame clones, some missing. The data contain about 300,000 clones, approximately 13% of them seen just once; the ten biggest clones take up about 0.015%. Sequenced: naive CD4+ T cells from blood. These receptor sequences come from a woman in her late teens or twenties with type 1 diabetes.

The CDR3 DNA reads TGTGCCAGCAGCTATACCGGGACAGGGAACACTGAAGCTTTCTTT. Its translation is CASSYTGTGNTEAFF. V and J are TRBV7-9 and TRBJ1-1; 8 positions match TRBD1. Per germline, CDR1 SEHNR and CDR2 FQNEAQ (reference sequence). The CDR3 is made up of 15 amino acids. The V and J ends lost 4 bases and 1 base, in that order; junction bases with no gene match: 5.

There are a few counts of this clone. The chain combines TRBV30 with TRBJ2-6, with 10 bases matching TRBD1. The V gene's germline CDR1 is GTSNPN and CDR2 SVGIG (reference sequence). Trimming removed 4 bases from V and 2 bases from J; junction bases left unmatched: 2. This CDR3 has 15 amino acids. CDR3 region: CAWTTGGAGANVLTF. As DNA, the CDR3 is TGTGCCTGGACGACAGGGGGCGCTGGGGCCAACGTCCTGACTTTC. Supplemented by reference TRBV30 and TRBJ2-6, the full variable domain reads SQTIHQWPATLVQPVGSPLSLECTVEGTSNPNLYWYRQAAGRGLQLLFYSVGIGQISSEVPQNLSASRPQDRQFILSSKKLLLSDSGFYLCAWTTGGAGANVLTFGAGSRLTVL.

The chain links TRBV11-2 to TRBJ2-5; possibly TRBD1 for D (6 bases). This CDR3 is 15 amino acids long. CDR1 and CDR2 from the germline V gene are SGHAT and FQNNGV. V was pared by 3 bases and J by 5 bases, with 16 bases between. CDR3 bases: TGTGCCAGCAGCTTTACAGGGACGGCTGGGGAGACCCAGTACTTC. Amino acid sequence: CASSFTGTAGETQYF.

In its sample, this clone was seen a few times. The CDR3 loop is CASSQTRRGGGYGYTF. CDR3 nucleotide sequence: TGCGCCAGCAGTCAAACCCGGAGAGGGGGGGGCTATGGCTACACCTTC. The gene calls are TRBV23-1 and TRBJ1-2, with D possibly matching TRBD1 (6 bases). TRBV23-1 is classed as an ORF, of uncertain function. This CDR3 is built from 16 residues. The V end lost 2 bases, the J end lost 4 bases, and 17 bases lay between the germline ends.

On this clone: At one end, the junction sequence differs from germline, possibly due to a read error. CDR3 DNA: TGCGCCAGCAGGTTGGCTGGGACAGGGAAATCCACAGATACGCAGTATTTT. Amino acid sequence: CASRLAGTGKSTDTQYF. This chain uses TRBV5-1 with TRBJ2-3, with TRBD1 identical over 9 bases. CDR3 size: 17 residues. Germline assignment: CDR1 SGHRS and CDR2 YFSETQ.

This clone was recorded a few times. The chain joins TRBV7-9 to TRBJ2-7; possible D gene TRBD1, 6 bases. Germline V gene lookup returns CDR1 SEHNR and CDR2 FQNEAQ (reference sequence). V was clipped by 5 bases and J by 6 bases, with 11 bases between them. The CDR3 has 12 residues. CDR3 region: CASSTGRGEQYV. CDR3 nucleotide sequence: TGTGCCAGCAGCACAGGGCGAGGCGAGCAGTACGTC.

This clone was found a few times. The chain has TRBV20-1 and TRBJ2-7; D not certain. With 6 bases removed from V and 3 bases from J, the gap between germline ends came to 9 bases. Germline-derived CDR1 and CDR2 are DFQATT and SNEGSKA (reference sequence). The CDR3 is 11 amino acids. The CDR3, as DNA: TGCAGTGCCCCGGGTAACTACGAGCAGTACTTC. Encoded protein: CSAPGNYEQYF.

This clone was picked up a small number of times. The chain combines TRBV25-1 with TRBJ1-2; D unresolved. V lost 2 bases and J lost 7, with 5 bases in between. Germline V lookup: CDR1 MGHDK, CDR2 SYGVNS. This CDR3 contains 11 residues. Here the CDR3 DNA reads TGTGCCAGCAGTGAACTATTTGGCTACACCTTC. Its translation is CASSELFGYTF.

In this sample, this clone turned up a few times. The chain joins TRBV7-9 to TRBJ1-1, with D uncertain. The CDR3 loop spans 14 amino acids. Trimming took 5 bases from V and 2 from J, leaving 12 bases between them. Germline loops: CDR1 SEHNR, CDR2 FQNEAQ (reference sequence). The CDR3: CASSTRQANTEAFF. DNA of the CDR3: TGTGCCAGCAGCACCCGACAAGCCAACACTGAAGCTTTCTTT.

The J gene is TRBJ2-7, the V gene TRBV11-2, with TRBD2 identical over 7 bases. Germline assignment: CDR1 SGHAT and CDR2 FQNNGV. This CDR3 comprises 15 residues. V trimming: 7 bases; J trimming: 5 bases; junction bases outside the gene matches: 14. CDR3 sequence: CASTIIPAGVDEQYF. The CDR3 DNA reads as TGTGCCAGCACCATCATTCCGGCGGGAGTTGACGAGCAGTACTTC.

V usage is TRBV29-1 and J usage is TRBJ2-2; 8 nucleotides line up with TRBD2. The V and J ends lost 3 bases and 5 bases, in that order; junction bases with no gene match: 8. The germline CDR1 and CDR2 sequences are SQVTM and ANQGSEA. The length of the CDR3 is 15 residues. Written as DNA, the CDR3 is TGCAGCGTTGATGGCGGGAGGCCGGGAACCGGGGAGCTGTTTTTT. It yields the protein CSVDGGRPGTGELFF.

The rearrangement joins TRBV5-4 to TRBJ2-3, with D possibly being TRBD2 (6 bases). With 0 bases removed from V and 2 bases from J, the gap between germline ends came to 10 bases. Germline CDR1 is SGHNT and CDR2 is YYREEE (reference sequence). The CDR3 loop spans 15 amino acids. Here the CDR3 reads CASSLVSGLTDTQYF. CDR3 bases: TGTGCCAGCAGCTTGGTTAGCGGCCTCACAGATACGCAGTATTTT.

This clone was counted only a few times. The rearrangement uses TRBV5-1 and TRBJ2-1, with D possibly matching TRBD2 (5 bases). V was shortened by 5 bases and J by 2 bases, with 8 bases between the two germline ends. CDR3 length equals 13 residues. Per the germline V gene, CDR1 is SGHRS and CDR2 is YFSETQ. In nucleotides, the CDR3 is TGCGCCAGCAGAACCGGGGCCTACAATGAGCAGTTCTTC. Translation: CASRTGAYNEQFF.

The chain couples TRBV19 to TRBJ2-1; 15 bases map to TRBD2. Germline values: CDR1 LNHDA, CDR2 SQIVND (reference sequence). CDR3 size: 20 residues. V shed 7 bases and J 5 bases; nucleotides not matched to a gene: 18. CDR3 coding DNA: TGTGCCAGTACTTACGGGGGACTAGCGGGAGGCAATACGCCCCACAATGAGCAGTTCTTC. This encodes CASTYGGLAGGNTPHNEQFF. The full variable domain, in which reference TRBV19 and TRBJ2-1 provide the parts outside the CDR3, is DGGITQSPKYLFRKEGQNVTLSCEQNLNHDAMYWYRQDPGQGLRLIYYSQIVNDFQKGDIAEGYSVSREKKESFPLTVTSAQKNPTAFYLCASTYGGLAGGNTPHNEQFFGPGTRLTVL.